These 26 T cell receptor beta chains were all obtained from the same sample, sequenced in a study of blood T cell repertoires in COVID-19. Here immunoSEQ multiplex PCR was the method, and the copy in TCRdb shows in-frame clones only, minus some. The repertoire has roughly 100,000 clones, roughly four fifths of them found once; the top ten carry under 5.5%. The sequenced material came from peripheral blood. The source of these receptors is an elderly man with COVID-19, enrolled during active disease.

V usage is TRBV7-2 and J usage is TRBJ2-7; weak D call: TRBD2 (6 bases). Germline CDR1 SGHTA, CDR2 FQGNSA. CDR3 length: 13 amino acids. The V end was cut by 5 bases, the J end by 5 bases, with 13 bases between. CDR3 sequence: CASSPRGINEQYF. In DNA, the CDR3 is TGTGCCAGCAGCCCCCGGGGGATTAACGAGCAGTACTTC.

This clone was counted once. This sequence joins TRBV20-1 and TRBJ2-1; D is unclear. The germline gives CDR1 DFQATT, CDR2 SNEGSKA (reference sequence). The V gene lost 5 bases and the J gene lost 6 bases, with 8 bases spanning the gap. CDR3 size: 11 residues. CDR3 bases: TGCAGTGCTTCCCACTTCAATGAGCAGTTCTTC. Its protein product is CSASHFNEQFF.

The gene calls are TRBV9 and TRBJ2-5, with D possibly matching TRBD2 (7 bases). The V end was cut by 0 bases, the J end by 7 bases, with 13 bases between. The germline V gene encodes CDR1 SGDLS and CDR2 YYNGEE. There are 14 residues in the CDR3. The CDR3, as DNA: TGTGCCAGCAGCGTAGCTCGGGGGGCCGGGACCCAGTACTTC. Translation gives CASSVARGAGTQYF.

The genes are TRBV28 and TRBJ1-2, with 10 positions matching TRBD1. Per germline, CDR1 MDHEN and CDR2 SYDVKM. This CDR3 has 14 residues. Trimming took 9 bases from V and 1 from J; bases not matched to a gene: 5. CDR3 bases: TGTGCCAGTGAAGGACAGGGGGTTAACTATGGCTACACCTTC. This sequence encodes CASEGQGVNYGYTF.

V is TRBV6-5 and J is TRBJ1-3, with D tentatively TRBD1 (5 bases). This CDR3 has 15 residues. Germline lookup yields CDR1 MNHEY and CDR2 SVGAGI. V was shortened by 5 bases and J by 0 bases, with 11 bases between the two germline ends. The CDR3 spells CASSRQFFSGNTIYF. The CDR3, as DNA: TGTGCCAGCAGTAGACAGTTTTTCTCTGGAAACACCATATATTTT.

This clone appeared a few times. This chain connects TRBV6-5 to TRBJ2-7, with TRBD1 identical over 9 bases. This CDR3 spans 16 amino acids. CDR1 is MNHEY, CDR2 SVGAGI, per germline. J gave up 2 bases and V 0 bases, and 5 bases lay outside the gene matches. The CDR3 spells CASSYSGQGDAYEQYF. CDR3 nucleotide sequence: TGTGCCAGCAGTTACTCGGGACAGGGAGACGCCTACGAGCAGTACTTC.

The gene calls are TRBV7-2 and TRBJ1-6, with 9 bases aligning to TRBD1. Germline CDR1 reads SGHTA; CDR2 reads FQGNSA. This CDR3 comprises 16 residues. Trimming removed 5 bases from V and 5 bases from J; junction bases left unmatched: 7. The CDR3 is CASSLGTGPNNSPLHF. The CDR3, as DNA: TGTGCCAGCAGCCTTGGGACAGGGCCGAATAATTCACCCCTCCACTTT.

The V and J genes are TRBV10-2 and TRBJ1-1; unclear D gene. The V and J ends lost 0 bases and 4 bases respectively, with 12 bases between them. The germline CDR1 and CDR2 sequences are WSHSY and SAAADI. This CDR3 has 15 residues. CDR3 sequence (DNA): TGCGCCAGCAGTGAGTCAGGGAGGGCGGCCACTGAAGCTTTCTTT. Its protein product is CASSESGRAATEAFF.

In nucleotides, the CDR3 is TGCGCCAGCAGCTTGGCAGTGCGGGGTCGAGGGGAGCAGTTCTTC. It translates to CASSLAVRGRGEQFF. The rearrangement links TRBV5-1 to TRBJ2-1; weak D call: TRBD2 (6 bases). The CDR3 covers 15 residues. The germline CDR1 and CDR2 sequences are SGHRS and YFSETQ. Trimming took 0 bases from V and 10 from J, leaving 17 bases between them. Combining the CDR3 with reference TRBV5-1 and TRBJ2-1 gives the whole variable domain KAGVTQTPRYLIKTRGQQVTLSCSPISGHRSVSWYQQTPGQGLQFLFEYFSETQRNKGNFPGRFSGRQFSNSRSEMNVSTLELGDSALYLCASSLAVRGRGEQFFGPGTRLTVL.

The DNA of the CDR3 is TGTGCCAGCAGCGCGGACAGGGGGAAACAGAATACGCAGTATTTT. It encodes CASSADRGKQNTQYF. The chain couples TRBV11-2 to TRBJ2-3, with TRBD1 identical over 10 bases. With V trimmed by 5 bases and J by 7 bases, 9 bases remained unmatched. The CDR3 covers 15 residues. Germline V gene sequence: CDR1 SGHAT, CDR2 FQNNGV.

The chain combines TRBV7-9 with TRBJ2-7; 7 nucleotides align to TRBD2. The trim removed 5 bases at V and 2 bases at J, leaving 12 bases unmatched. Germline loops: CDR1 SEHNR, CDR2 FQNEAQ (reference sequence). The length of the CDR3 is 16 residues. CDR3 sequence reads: CASSLTPIAGAYEQYF. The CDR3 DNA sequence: TGTGCCAGCAGCCTAACACCCATCGCGGGGGCCTACGAGCAGTACTTC.

CDR3 residues: CASSLFGGEDGYTF. The CDR3 DNA is TGTGCCAGCAGCTTATTTGGAGGGGAGGATGGCTACACCTTC. The chain couples TRBV7-2 to TRBJ1-2; maybe TRBD1 (5 bases). CDR1 and CDR2 (germline): SGHTA, FQGNSA. Trimming took 2 bases from V and 6 from J, leaving 13 bases between them. The CDR3 runs 14 residues.

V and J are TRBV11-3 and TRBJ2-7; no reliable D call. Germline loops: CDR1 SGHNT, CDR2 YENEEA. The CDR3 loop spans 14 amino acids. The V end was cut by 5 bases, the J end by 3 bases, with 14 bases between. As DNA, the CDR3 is TGTGCCAGCAGCCCGAACTCGCGGAGCTACGAGCAGTACTTC. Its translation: CASSPNSRSYEQYF.

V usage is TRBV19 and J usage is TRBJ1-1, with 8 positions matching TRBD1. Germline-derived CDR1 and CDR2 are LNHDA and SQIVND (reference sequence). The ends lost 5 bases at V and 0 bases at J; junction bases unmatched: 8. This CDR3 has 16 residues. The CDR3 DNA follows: TGTGCCAGTAGTGTCACGACAGGGGCGATGAACACTGAAGCTTTCTTT. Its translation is CASSVTTGAMNTEAFF. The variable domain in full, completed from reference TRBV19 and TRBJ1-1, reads DGGITQSPKYLFRKEGQNVTLSCEQNLNHDAMYWYRQDPGQGLRLIYYSQIVNDFQKGDIAEGYSVSREKKESFPLTVTSAQKNPTAFYLCASSVTTGAMNTEAFFGQGTRLTVV.

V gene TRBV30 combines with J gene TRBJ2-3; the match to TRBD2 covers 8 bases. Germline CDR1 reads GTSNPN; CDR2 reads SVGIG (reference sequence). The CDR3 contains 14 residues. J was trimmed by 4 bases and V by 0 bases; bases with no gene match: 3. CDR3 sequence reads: CAWSVRAGADTQYF. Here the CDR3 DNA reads TGTGCCTGGAGTGTACGAGCGGGAGCAGATACGCAGTATTTT.

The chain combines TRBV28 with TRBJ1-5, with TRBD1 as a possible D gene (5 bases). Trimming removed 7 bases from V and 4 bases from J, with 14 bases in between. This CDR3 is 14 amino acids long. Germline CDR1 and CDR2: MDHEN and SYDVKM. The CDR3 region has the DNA TGTGCCAGCAACGGGGGGTGGTTGAATCAGCCCCAGCATTTT. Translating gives CASNGGWLNQPQHF.

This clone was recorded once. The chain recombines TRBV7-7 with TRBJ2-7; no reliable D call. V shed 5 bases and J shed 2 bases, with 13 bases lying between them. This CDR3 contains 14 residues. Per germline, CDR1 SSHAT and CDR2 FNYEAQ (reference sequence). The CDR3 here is CASSQDTHAYEQYF. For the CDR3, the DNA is TGTGCCAGCAGCCAAGACACCCACGCCTACGAGCAGTACTTC.

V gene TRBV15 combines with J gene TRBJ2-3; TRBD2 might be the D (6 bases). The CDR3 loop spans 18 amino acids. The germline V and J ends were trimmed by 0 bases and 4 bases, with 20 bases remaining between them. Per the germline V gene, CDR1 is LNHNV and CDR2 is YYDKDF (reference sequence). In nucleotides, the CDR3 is TGTGCCACCAGCAGAGATGCATCCGGGTGGCTAGCGTCAGATACGCAGTATTTT. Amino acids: CATSRDASGWLASDTQYF. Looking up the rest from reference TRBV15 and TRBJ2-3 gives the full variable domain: DAMVIQNPRYQVTQFGKPVTLSCSQTLNHNVMYWYQQKSSQAPKLLFHYYDKDFNNEADTPDNFQSRRPNTSFCFLDIRSPGLGDTAMYLCATSRDASGWLASDTQYFGPGTRLTVL.

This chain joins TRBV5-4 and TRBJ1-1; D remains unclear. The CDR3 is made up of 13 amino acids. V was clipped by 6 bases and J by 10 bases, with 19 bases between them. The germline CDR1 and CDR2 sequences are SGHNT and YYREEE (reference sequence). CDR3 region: CASTGPSKDLAFF. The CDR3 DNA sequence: TGTGCCAGCACCGGACCCTCGAAGGACTTAGCTTTCTTT.

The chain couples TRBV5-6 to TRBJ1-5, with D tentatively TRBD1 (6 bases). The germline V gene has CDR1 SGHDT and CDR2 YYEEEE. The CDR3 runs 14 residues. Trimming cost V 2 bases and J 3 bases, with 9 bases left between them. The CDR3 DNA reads TGTGCCAGCAGCTTTGGACAGTTCAATCAGCCCCAGCATTTT. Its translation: CASSFGQFNQPQHF.

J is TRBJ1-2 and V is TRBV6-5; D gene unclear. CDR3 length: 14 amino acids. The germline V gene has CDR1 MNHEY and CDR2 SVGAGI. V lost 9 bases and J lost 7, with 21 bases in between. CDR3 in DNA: TGTGCCAGTTCAGGAGGCGGATCTGTTATTGGCTACACCTTC. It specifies CASSGGGSVIGYTF.

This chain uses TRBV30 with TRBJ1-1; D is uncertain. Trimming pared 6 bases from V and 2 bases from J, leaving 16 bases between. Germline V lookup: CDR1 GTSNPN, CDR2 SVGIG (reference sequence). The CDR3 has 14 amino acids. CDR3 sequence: CACRTRTRNTEAFF. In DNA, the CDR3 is TGTGCCTGCAGGACTCGAACCCGAAACACTGAAGCTTTCTTT.

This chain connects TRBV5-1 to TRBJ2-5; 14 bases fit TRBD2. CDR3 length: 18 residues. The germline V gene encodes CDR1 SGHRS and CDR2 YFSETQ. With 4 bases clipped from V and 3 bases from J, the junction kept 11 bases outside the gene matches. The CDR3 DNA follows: TGCGCCAGCAGCCTCACCGGGACTAGCGGGAGCACGAAAGAGACCCAGTACTTC. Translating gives CASSLTGTSGSTKETQYF.

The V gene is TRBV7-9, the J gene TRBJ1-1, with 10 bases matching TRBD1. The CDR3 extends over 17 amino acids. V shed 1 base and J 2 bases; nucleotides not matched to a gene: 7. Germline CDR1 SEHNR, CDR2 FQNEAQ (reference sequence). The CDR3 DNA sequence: TGTGCCAGCAGCTTAGAACCGGGACAGGGGTCAAACACTGAAGCTTTCTTT. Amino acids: CASSLEPGQGSNTEAFF.

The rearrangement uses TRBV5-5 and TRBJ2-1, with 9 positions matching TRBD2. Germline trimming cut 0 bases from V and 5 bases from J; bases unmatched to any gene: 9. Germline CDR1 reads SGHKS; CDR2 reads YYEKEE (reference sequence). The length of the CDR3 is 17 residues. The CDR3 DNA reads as TGTGCCAGCAGCTTGGGGTGGAGTAGCGGGGGACACAATGAGCAGTTCTTC. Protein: CASSLGWSSGGHNEQFF.

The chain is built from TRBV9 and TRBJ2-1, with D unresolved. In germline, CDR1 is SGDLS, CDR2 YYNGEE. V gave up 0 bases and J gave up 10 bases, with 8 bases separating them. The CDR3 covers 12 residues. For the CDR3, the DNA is TGTGCCAGCAGCGTAGATCGCAGGGAGCAGTTCTTC. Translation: CASSVDRREQFF.